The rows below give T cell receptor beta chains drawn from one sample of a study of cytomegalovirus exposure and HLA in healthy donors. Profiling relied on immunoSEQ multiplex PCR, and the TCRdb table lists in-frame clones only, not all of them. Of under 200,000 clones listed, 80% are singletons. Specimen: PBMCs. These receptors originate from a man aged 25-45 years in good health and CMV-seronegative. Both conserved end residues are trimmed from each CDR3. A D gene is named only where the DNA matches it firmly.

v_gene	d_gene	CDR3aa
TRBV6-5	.	ASSYSQGSGYT
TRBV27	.	ASSLSWQGSVGYGYT
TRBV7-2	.	ASSLVDGKYEQY
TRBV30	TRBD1	AWSDGTGGAYEQY
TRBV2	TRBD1	ASRGDRPTQETQY
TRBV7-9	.	ASNPQGAGANVLT
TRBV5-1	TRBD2	ASSRGGTYEQY
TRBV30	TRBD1	AWSGPGQGANQPQH
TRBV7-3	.	ASSLIPGASYEQY
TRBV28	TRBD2	ASSAPAGGSYEQY
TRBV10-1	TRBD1	ASSESTGGVDEQY
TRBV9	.	ASSGTDGNRQY
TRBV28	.	ASSLYGANEQF
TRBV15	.	ATSRDPDIRSSPLH
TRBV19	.	ASTPDRNQPQH
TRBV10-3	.	AISTGSEAF
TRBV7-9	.	SSSLAGFLGELF
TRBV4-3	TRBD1	ASSQSRQGVETQY
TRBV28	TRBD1	ASSSLGTANKAF
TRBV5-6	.	ASSLGRMLSREQY
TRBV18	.	ASSPGEQGLAPLH
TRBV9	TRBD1	ASSSRGQGATGYT
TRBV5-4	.	ASSFSGPSTDTQY
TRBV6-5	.	ASSSSTGSGNQPQH
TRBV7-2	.	ASSLDYLLETQY
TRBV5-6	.	ASSLVLESPPRNYGYT
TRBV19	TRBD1	ASSTDRNNEQF
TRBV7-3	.	ASSLMVSDIQY
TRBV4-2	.	ASSQVTGGNYGYT
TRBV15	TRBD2	ATSRGAKLAGAGETQY
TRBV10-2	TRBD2	ASSRLAGTNQETQY
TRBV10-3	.	AISQEGSGEGAF
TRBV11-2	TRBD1	ASSLGQGDQPQH
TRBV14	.	ASSAVRGTQY
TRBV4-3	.	ASSQDIPTGELF
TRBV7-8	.	ASSLHSLETQY
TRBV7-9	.	ASSSAEGGATNEKLF
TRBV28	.	ASSFGRSDNEQF
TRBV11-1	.	ASSLEREQY
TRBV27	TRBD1	ASPGQAWQEVGAF
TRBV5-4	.	ASSPQGYEQY
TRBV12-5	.	ASGLVKGRGQPQH
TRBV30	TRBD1	AWSARDRGNTGELF
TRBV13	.	ASGRGQLLSAEAF
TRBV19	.	ASSWEGSMNTEAF
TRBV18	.	ASSPVRGRTEAF
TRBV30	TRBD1	AWGQGDTGELF
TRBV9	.	ASSVVASASSYNEQF
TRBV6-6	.	ASKYPDGDSPLH
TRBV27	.	ASSLSGGYGYT
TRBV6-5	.	ASSLQSSGNTIY
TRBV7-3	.	ASSADAGLADTQY
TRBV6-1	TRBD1	ASRGQGGSYNEQF